The present T cell receptor (beta chain) was sequenced within a study of T cell changes during pregnancy in multiple sclerosis (dated by TCRdb to the late 2010s). For context, the study as a whole: Changes in the T cell repertoire over the course of pregnancy were examined in this study in women with multiple sclerosis.

Libraries were built with the immunoSEQ multiplex PCR assay. TCRdb took this table from immuneACCESS and kept in-frame rearrangements with V and J called. Such tables lack part of the clones; where checked against another copy, unresolved V genes explain under half of the gap, and the rest is unexplained. The sample profile shows about 68,000 clones; approximately 90% of them were found once. The biggest ten clones account for 1.5% of the sample. For this clone: Its recognized antigen is unknown. It has no much larger one-base neighbor in the sample; base qualities were not kept.

The CDR3 has 16 amino acids, counting the end cysteine and phenylalanine. Just CDR3 DNA is preserved here, 48 bases in frame from base 1. According to the germline V gene, CDR1 reads SGHAT and CDR2 reads FQNNGV. V trim: 4 bases; J trim: 5 bases; unmatched bases: 11. The sample in question was peripheral blood, obtained in the third trimester of pregnancy. Recombination connected TRBV11-2 to TRBJ2-5, and 9 bases in between align with TRBD2. The clonotype was recovered from a female donor with multiple sclerosis, enrolled in a pregnancy study. The sequenced DNA: TGTGCCAGCAGCTCCATAGCGGGAGCGGGTTGGGAGACCCAGTACTTC. The resulting protein is CASSSIAGAGWETQYF.